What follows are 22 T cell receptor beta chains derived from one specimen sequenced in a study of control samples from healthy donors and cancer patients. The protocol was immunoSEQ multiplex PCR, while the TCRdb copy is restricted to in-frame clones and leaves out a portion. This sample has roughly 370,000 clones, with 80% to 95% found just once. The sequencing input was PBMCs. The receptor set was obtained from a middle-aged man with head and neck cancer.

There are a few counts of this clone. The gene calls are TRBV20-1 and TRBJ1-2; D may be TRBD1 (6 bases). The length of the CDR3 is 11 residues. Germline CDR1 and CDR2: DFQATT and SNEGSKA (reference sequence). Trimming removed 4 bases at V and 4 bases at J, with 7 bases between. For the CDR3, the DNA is TGCAGTGCTACAGGGGCCTATGGCTACACCTTC. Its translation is CSATGAYGYTF.

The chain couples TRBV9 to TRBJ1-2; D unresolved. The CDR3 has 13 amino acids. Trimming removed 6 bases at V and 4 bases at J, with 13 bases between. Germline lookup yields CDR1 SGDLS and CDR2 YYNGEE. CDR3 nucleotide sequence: TGTGCCAGCACCAGCCGGCCGGCCTATGGCTACACCTTC. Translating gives CASTSRPAYGYTF.

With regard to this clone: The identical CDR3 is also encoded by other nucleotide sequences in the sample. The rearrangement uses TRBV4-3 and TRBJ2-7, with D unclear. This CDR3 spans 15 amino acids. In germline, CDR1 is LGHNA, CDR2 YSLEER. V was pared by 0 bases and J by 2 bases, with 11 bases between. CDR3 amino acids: CASSQEVNAAYEQYF. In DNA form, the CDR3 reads TGCGCCAGCAGCCAAGAGGTCAACGCCGCCTACGAGCAGTACTTC.

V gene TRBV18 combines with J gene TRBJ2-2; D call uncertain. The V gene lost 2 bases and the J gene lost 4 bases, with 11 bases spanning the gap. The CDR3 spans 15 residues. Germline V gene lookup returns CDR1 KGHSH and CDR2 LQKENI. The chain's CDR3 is CASSPDQTPTGELFF. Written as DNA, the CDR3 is TGTGCCAGCTCACCAGACCAGACACCCACCGGGGAGCTGTTTTTT.

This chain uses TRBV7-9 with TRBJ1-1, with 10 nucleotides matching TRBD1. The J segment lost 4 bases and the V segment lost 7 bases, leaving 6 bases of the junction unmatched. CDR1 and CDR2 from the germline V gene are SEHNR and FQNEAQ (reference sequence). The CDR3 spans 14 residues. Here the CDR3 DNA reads TGTGCCAGCAAGTTGGACAGGGGGAGCACTGAAGCTTTCTTT. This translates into CASKLDRGSTEAFF.

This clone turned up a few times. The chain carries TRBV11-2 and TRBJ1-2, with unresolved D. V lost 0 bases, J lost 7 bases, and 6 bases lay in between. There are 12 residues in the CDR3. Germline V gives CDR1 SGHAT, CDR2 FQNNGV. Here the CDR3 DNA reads TGTGCCAGCAGCTTAGAGGGAAGTGGCTACACCTTC. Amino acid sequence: CASSLEGSGYTF.

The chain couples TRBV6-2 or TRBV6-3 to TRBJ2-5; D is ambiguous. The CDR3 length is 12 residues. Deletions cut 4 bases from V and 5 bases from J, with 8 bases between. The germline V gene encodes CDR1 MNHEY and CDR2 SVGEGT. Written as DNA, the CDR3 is TGTGCCAGCAGTTCCTTTCAGGAGACCCAGTACTTC. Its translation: CASSSFQETQYF.

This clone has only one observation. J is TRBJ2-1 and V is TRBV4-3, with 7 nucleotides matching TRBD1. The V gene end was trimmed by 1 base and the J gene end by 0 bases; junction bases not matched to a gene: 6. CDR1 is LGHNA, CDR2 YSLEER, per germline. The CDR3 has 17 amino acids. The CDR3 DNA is TGCGCCAGCAGCCAAGGGGCCAGGGGGAGCTCCTACAATGAGCAGTTCTTC. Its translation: CASSQGARGSSYNEQFF.

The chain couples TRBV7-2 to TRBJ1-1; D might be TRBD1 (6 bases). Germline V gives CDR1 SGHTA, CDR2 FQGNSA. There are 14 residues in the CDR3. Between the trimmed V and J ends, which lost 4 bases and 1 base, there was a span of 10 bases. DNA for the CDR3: TGTGCCAGCAGCTCCGGGACAACGAACACTGAAGCTTTCTTT. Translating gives CASSSGTTNTEAFF.

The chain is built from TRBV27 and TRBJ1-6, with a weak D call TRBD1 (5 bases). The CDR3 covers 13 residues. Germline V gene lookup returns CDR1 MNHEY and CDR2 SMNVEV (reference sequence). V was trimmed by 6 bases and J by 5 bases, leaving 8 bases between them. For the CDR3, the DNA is TGTGCCAGCAGGCAGGGAAATAATTCACCCCTCCACTTT. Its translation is CASRQGNNSPLHF.

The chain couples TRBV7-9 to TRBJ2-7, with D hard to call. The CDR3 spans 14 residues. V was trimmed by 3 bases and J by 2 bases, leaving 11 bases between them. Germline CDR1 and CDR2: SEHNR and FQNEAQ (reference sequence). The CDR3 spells CASSFVGPTYEQYF. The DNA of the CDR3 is TGTGCCAGCAGCTTTGTCGGACCTACCTACGAGCAGTACTTC.

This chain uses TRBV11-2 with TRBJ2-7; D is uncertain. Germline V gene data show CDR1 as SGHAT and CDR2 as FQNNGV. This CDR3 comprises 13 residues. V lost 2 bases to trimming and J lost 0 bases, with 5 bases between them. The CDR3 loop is CASSLPDSYEQYF. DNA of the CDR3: TGTGCCAGCAGCTTACCGGACTCCTACGAGCAGTACTTC. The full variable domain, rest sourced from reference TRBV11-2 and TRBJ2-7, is EAGVAQSPRYKIIEKRQSVAFWCNPISGHATLYWYQQILGQGPKLLIQFQNNGVVDDSQLPKDRFSAERLKGVDSTLKIQPAKLEDSAVYLCASSLPDSYEQYFGPGTRLTVT.

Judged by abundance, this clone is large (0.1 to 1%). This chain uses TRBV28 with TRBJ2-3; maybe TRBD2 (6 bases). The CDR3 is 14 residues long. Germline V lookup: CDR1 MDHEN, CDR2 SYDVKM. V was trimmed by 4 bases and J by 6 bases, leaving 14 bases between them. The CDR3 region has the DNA TGTGCCAGCAGTTCACTGGGCGGGGAGGATACGCAGTATTTT. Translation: CASSSLGGEDTQYF.

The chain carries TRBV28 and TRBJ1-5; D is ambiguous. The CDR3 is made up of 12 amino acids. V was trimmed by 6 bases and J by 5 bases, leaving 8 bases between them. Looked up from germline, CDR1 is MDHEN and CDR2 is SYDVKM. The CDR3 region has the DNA TGTGCCAGCAGGTACCGGGATCAGCCCCAGCATTTT. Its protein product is CASRYRDQPQHF.

The CDR3: CASIGANEKLFF. The CDR3 region has the DNA TGCGCCAGCATAGGAGCAAATGAAAAACTGTTTTTT. V usage is TRBV4-1 and J usage is TRBJ1-4; D not resolved. The CDR3 runs 12 residues. The germline V and J ends were trimmed by 7 bases and 5 bases, with 8 bases remaining between them. CDR1 is MGHRA and CDR2 is YSYEKL in the germline V gene.

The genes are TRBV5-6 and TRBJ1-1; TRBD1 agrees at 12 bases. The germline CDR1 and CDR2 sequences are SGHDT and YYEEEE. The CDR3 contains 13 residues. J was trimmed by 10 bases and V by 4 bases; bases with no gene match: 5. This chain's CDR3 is CASSKRDRGLAFF. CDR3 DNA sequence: TGTGCCAGCAGCAAACGGGACAGGGGGCTAGCTTTCTTT.

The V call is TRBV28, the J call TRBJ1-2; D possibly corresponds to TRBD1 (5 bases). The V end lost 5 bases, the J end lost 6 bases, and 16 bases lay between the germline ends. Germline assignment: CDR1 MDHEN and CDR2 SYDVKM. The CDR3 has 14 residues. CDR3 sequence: CASSPTGTMDGYTF. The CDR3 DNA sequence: TGTGCCAGCAGTCCCACCGGGACGATGGATGGCTACACCTTC.

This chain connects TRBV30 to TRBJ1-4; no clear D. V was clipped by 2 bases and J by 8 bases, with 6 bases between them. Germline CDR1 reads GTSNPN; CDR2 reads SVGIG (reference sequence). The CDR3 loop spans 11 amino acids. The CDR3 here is CAWSQAEKLFF. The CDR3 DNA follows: TGTGCCTGGAGTCAGGCAGAAAAACTGTTTTTT.

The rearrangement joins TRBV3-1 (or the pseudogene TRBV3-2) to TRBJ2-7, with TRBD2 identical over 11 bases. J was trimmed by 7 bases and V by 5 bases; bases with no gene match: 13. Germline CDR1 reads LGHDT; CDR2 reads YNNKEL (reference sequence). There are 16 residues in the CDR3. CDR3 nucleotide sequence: TGTGCCAGCAGCGAGTACGTAGCGGGAGGGCCGGGAGAGCAGTACTTC. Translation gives CASSEYVAGGPGEQYF.

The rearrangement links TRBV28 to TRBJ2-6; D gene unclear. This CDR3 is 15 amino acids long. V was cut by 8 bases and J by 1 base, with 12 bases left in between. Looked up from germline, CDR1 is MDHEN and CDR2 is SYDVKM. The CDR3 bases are TGTGCCAGCTCTACAAAGAGGTCTGGGGCCAACGTCCTGACTTTC. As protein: CASSTKRSGANVLTF.

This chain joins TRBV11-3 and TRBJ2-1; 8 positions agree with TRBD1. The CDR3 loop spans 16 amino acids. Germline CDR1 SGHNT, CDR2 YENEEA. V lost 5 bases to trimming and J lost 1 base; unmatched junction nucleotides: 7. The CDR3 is CASSPGQGQSYNEQFF. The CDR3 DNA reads TGTGCCAGCAGCCCCGGACAGGGCCAATCCTACAATGAGCAGTTCTTC.

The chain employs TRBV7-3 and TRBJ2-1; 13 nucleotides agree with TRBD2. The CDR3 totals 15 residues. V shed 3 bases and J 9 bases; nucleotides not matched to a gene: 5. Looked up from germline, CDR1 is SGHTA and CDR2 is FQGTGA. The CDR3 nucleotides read TGTGCCAGCAGCTTGGGGACTAGCGGGATTCGTGAGCAGTTCTTC. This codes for CASSLGTSGIREQFF. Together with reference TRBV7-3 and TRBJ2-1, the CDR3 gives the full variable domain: GAGVSQTPSNKVTEKGKYVELRCDPISGHTALYWYRQSLGQGPEFLIYFQGTGAADDSGLPNDRFFAVRPEGSVSTLKIQRTERGDSAVYLCASSLGTSGIREQFFGPGTRLTVL.